What follows describes a single TCR beta chain. Its antigen is unknown. This entry is derived from a study of T cells in Graves' hyperthyroidism and ophthalmopathy. General observations from the study: Most thyroid-expanded clonotypes above 0.001 were also found in blood.

Stable Graves' hyperthyroidism denoted no ophthalmopathy progression over 18 months. There were TCR beta CDR3 regions amplified from RNA transcripts. The HTBI primer set was used in a first-round RT-PCR of the TCR CDR3. TCRdb re-derived calls from the multiplex PCR reads in MiXCR, one entry per CDR3 protein. The sample includes approximately 560,000 distinct CDR3 sequences, about 15% of them seen just once. Trimming left V 3 bases short and J 7 bases short, with 15 bases between. This CDR3 comprises 14 residues. Germline V CDR1 and CDR2: MNHNS, SASEGT. The TCR comes from a woman in her twenties or thirties with Graves' hyperthyroidism. The chain employs TRBV6-1 and TRBJ1-2; a possible D gene is TRBD1 (6 bases). Sequencing input: blood. CDR3 loop: CASSDASGALGYTF. As DNA, the CDR3 is TGTGCCAGCAGTGACGCATCAGGGGCCCTTGGCTACACCTTC.